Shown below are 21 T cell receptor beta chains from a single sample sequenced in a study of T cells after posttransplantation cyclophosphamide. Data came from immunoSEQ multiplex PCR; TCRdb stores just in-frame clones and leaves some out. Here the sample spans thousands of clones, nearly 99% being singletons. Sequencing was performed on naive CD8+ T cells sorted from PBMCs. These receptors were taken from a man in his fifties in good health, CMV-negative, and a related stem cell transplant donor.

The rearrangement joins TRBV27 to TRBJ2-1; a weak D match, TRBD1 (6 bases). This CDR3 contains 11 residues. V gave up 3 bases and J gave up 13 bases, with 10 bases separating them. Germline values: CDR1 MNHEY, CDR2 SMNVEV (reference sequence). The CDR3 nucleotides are TGTGCCAGCAGTTTTACAGGGTACCAGTTCTTC. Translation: CASSFTGYQFF.

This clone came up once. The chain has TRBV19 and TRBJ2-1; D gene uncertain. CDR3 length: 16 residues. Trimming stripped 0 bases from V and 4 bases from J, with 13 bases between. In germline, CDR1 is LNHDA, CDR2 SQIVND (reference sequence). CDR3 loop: CASSIDLFGSYNEQFF. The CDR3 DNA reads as TGTGCCAGTAGTATAGATCTCTTTGGCAGTTACAATGAGCAGTTCTTC.

Here the CDR3 reads CASSGGRTGGTGELFF. CDR3 nucleotide sequence: TGCGCCAGCAGTGGAGGGAGGACAGGGGGGACCGGGGAGCTGTTTTTT. This chain links TRBV10-1 with TRBJ2-2; 10 nucleotides match TRBD1. The CDR3 contains 16 residues. V dropped 4 bases and J dropped 5; count of bases not matched to a gene: 7. CDR1 and CDR2 from the germline V gene are WNHNN and SYGVQD (reference sequence).

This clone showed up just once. Here the CDR3 DNA reads TGTGCCAGCATAGGGACAGGGGTGTCTGAAGCTTTCTTT. Protein product: CASIGTGVSEAFF. This rearrangement joins TRBV2 to TRBJ1-1, with 10 bases that match TRBD1. The CDR3 has 13 amino acids. V was clipped by 7 bases and J by 6 bases; unmatched bases: 5. The germline V gene has CDR1 SNHLY and CDR2 FYNNEI.

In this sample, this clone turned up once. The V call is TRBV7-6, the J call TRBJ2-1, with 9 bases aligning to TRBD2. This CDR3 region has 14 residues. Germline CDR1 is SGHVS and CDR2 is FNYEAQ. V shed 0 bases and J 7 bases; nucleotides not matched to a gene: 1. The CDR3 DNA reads TGTGCCAGCAGCTTAGCACTAGCGGGTAATGAGCAGTTCTTC. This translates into CASSLALAGNEQFF.

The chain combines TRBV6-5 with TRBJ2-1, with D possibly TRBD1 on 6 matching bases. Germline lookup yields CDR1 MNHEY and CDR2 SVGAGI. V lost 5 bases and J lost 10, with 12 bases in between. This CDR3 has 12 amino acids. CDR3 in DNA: TGTGCCAGCAGTCTACCCGGGACAGAGCAGTTCTTC. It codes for CASSLPGTEQFF.

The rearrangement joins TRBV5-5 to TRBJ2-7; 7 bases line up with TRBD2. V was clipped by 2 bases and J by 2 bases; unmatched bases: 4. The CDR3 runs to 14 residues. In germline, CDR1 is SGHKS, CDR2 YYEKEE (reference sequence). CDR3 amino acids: CASSFSSGAYEQYF. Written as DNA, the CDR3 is TGTGCCAGCAGCTTCTCTAGCGGTGCCTACGAGCAGTACTTC.

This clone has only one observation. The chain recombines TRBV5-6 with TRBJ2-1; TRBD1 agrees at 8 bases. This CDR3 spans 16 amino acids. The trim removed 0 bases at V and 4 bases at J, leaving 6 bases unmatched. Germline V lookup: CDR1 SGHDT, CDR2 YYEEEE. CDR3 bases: TGTGCCAGCAGCTTGGGGACAGGGAAAACTTACAATGAGCAGTTCTTC. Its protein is CASSLGTGKTYNEQFF.

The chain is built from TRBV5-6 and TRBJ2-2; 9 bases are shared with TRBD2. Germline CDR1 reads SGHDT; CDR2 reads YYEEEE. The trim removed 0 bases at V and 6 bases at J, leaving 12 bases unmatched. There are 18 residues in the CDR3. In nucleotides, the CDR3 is TGTGCCAGCAGCTTGGGACATGCGGGAGGGCCGGACGCCGGGGAGCTGTTTTTT. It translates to CASSLGHAGGPDAGELFF. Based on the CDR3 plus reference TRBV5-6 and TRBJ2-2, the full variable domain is DAGVTQSPTHLIKTRGQQVTLRCSPKSGHDTVSWYQQALGQGPQFIFQYYEEEERQRGNFPDRFSGHQFPNYSSELNVNALLLGDSALYLCASSLGHAGGPDAGELFFGEGSRLTVL.

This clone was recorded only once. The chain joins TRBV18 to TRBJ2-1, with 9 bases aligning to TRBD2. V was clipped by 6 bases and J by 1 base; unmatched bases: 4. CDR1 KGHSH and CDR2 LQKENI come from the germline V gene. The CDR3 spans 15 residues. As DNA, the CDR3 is TGTGCCAGCTCCCCCAGCGGGAGGTCCTACAATGAGCAGTTCTTC. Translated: CASSPSGRSYNEQFF. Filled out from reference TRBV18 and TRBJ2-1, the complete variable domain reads NAGVMQNPRHLVRRRGQEARLRCSPMKGHSHVYWYRQLPEEGLKFMVYLQKENIIDESGMPKERFSAEFPKEGPSILRIQQVVRGDSAAYFCASSPSGRSYNEQFFGPGTRLTVL.

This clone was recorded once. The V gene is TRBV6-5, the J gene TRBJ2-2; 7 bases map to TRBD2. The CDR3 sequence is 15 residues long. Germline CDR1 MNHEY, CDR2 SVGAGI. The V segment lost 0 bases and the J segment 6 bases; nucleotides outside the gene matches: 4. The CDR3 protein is CASSYSRGGSGELFF. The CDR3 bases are TGTGCCAGCAGTTACTCGCGGGGAGGGTCCGGGGAGCTGTTTTTT.

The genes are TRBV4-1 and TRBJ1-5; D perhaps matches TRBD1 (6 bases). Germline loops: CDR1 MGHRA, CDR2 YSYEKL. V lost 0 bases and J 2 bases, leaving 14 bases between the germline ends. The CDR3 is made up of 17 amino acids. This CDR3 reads CASSQDEPAGGNQPQHF. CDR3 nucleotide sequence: TGCGCCAGCAGCCAAGATGAGCCGGCAGGGGGCAATCAGCCCCAGCATTTT.

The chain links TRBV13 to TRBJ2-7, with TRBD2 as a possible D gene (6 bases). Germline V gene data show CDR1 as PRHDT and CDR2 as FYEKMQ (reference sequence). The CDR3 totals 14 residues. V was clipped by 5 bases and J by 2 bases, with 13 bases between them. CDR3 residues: CASSTLGRPYEQYF. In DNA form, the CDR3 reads TGTGCCAGCAGCACCCTCGGGAGACCCTACGAGCAGTACTTC.

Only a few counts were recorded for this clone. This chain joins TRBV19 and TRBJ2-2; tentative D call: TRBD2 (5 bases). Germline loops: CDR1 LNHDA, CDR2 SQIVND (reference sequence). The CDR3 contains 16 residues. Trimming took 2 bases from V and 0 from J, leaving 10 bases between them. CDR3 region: CASSISLAANTGELFF. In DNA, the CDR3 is TGTGCCAGTAGTATATCTCTAGCAGCGAACACCGGGGAGCTGTTTTTT.

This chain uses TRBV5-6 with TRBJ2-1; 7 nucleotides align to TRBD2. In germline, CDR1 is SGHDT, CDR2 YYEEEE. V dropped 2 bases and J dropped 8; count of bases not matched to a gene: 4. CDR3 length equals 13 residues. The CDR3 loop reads CASSFGGVYEQFF. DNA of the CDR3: TGTGCCAGCAGCTTTGGGGGGGTGTATGAGCAGTTCTTC.

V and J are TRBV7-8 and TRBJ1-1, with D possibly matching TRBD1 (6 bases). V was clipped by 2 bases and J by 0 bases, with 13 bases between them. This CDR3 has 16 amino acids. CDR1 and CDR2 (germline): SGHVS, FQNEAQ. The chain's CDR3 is CASSLPTGFLNTEAFF. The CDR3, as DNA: TGTGCCAGCAGCTTACCGACAGGTTTCTTGAACACTGAAGCTTTCTTT.

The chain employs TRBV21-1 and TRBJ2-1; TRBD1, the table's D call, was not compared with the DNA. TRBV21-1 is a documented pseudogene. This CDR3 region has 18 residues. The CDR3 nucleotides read TGTGCCAGCAGCAAAGGGCTCGGCAGGGGGCGAATTTCCAATGAGCAGTTCTTC. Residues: CASSKGLGRGRISNEQFF.

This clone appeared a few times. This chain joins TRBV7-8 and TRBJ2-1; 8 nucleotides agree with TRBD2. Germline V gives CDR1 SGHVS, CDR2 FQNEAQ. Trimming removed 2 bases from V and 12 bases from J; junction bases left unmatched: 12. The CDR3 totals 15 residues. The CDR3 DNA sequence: TGTGCCAGCAGCTTAAAACTAGCGGCCCCGCGGGGGCAGTTCTTC. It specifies CASSLKLAAPRGQFF.

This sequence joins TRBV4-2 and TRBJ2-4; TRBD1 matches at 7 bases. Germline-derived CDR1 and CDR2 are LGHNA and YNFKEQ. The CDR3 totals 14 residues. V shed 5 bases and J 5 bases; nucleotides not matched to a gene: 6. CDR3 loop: CASSKGTEENIQYF. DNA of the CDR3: TGTGCCAGCAGCAAGGGGACAGAAGAAAACATTCAGTACTTC.

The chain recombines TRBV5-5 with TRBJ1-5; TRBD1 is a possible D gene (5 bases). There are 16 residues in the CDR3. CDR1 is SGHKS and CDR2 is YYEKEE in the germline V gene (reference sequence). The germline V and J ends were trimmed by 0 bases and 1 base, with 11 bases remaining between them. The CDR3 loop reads CASSLGRDFSNQPQHF. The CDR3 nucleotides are TGTGCCAGCAGCTTGGGCAGGGACTTCAGCAATCAGCCCCAGCATTTT.

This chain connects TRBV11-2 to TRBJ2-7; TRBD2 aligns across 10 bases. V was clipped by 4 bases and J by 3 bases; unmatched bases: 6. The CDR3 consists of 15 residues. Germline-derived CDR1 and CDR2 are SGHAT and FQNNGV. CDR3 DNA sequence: TGTGCCAGCAGCTCGTGGCTAGCGGGAGACTACGAGCAGTACTTC. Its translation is CASSSWLAGDYEQYF.